Shown below are 14 T cell receptor beta chains from a single sample sequenced in a study of T cell clonality in common variable immunodeficiency. Produced via immunoSEQ multiplex PCR; TCRdb's table is partial and in-frame only. Recorded here are around 29,000 clones, with no singletons, and the ten leading clones hold roughly 4%. Sequenced: peripheral blood mononuclear cells. These receptor sequences come from a person aged 18 to 75 in good health.

This clone was picked up a small number of times. The CDR3 end lies 3 residues beyond the end of the read and is filled in from the germline J gene. The chain has TRBV19 and TRBJ2-2, with D unresolved. This CDR3 is built from 13 residues. Germline CDR1 and CDR2: LNHDA and SQIVND (reference sequence). Here the CDR3 reads CASGTDDNEKLFF. The sequenced CDR3 bases are TGTGCCAGTGGCACAGATGATAATGAAAAG.

This clone was found many times. Read sequence stops 3 residues before the CDR3 end, and the germline J gene provides the missing end. In the same sample, other DNA sequences code for this CDR3. This sequence joins TRBV13 and TRBJ1-2, with D maybe TRBD1 (5 bases). V was pared by 0 bases and J by 6 bases, with 14 bases between. CDR1 and CDR2 from the germline V gene are PRHDT and FYEKMQ (reference sequence). This CDR3 spans 15 amino acids. The covered CDR3 bases are TGTGCCAGCAGCTTAGGCCGGGGGGGAACGGATGGC. Amino acid sequence: CASSLGRGGTDG. The whole CDR3 region reads CASSLGRGGTDGYTF.

This clone was found a few times. The read stops 3 residues short of the end of the CDR3; the missing end is completed from the germline J gene. The rearrangement joins TRBV19 to TRBJ2-2; 10 bases line up with TRBD1. CDR1 and CDR2 from the germline V gene are LNHDA and SQIVND (reference sequence). V shed 7 bases, J shed 4 bases, and the junction held 3 bases outside the gene matches. The CDR3 length is 14 residues. The CDR3 loop is CASKGQGSTGELFF. Incomplete CDR3 DNA: TGTGCCAGTAAGGGACAGGGGAGCACCGGGGAG.

This clone was observed many times. The CDR3 end falls 3 residues outside the read, so it is completed with the germline J gene. The chain uses TRBV9 and TRBJ2-3; 10 positions agree with TRBD1. V lost 3 bases and J lost 4; bases outside the gene matches: 5. Germline loops: CDR1 SGDLS, CDR2 YYNGEE. This CDR3 has 15 residues. CDR3 DNA (partial): TGTGCCAGCAGCGCGGGACAGGGGTACGCAGATACG. Encoded protein: CASSAGQGYADT. The entire CDR3 sequence reads CASSAGQGYADTQYF. Together with reference TRBV9 and TRBJ2-3, the CDR3 gives the full variable domain: DSGVTQTPKHLITATGQRVTLRCSPRSGDLSVYWYQQSLDQGLQFLIQYYNGEERAKGNILERFSAQQFPDLHSELNLSSLELGDSALYFCASSAGQGYADTQYFGPGTRLTVL.

This clone has at least ten counts. The CDR3 goes on 3 residues after the read ends, and that part is filled in from the germline J gene. This chain joins TRBV5-8 and TRBJ1-2; D gene uncertain. This CDR3 comprises 14 residues. CDR1 and CDR2 (germline): SGHTS, YDEGEE. V lost 4 bases and J lost 3, with 13 bases in between. The covered CDR3 bases are TGTGCCAGCAGCCTCATCCGGGGAGACTATGGC. It codes for CASSLIRGDYG. The CDR3 reads in full as CASSLIRGDYGYTF. The whole variable domain, remainder taken from reference TRBV5-8 and TRBJ1-2, is EAGVTQSPTHLIKTRGQQATLRCSPISGHTSVYWYQQALGLGLQFLLWYDEGEERNRGNFPPRFSGRQFPNYSSELNVNALELEDSALYLCASSLIRGDYGYTFGSGTRLTVV.

This clone was found many times. The read halts 3 residues ahead of the CDR3 end, with the missing end drawn from the germline J gene. The chain recombines TRBV30 with TRBJ2-7; D might be TRBD1 (6 bases). CDR1 GTSNPN and CDR2 SVGIG come from the germline V gene (reference sequence). The CDR3 loop spans 12 amino acids. Trimming stripped 5 bases from V and 5 bases from J, with 13 bases between. CDR3 region: CAWATGPHEQYF. The CDR3 bases that were read are TGTGCCTGGGCCACAGGGCCGCACGAG.

In regard to this clone: The read comes to an end 3 residues before the CDR3 does, leaving the germline J gene to fill in the end. The rearrangement links TRBV11-2 to TRBJ2-7; 7 positions agree with TRBD1. The CDR3 runs to 14 residues. Looked up from germline, CDR1 is SGHAT and CDR2 is FQNNGV. J was trimmed by 2 bases and V by 8 bases; bases with no gene match: 9. This CDR3 is CASGTRQGAYEQYF. The CDR3 bases that were read are TGTGCCAGCGGCACAAGGCAGGGGGCCTACGAG.

This clone came up many times. The read gets to within 3 residues of the CDR3 end, and the germline J gene fills in the rest. V and J are TRBV5-1 and TRBJ2-3, with TRBD2 matching over 10 bases. The J segment lost 1 base and the V segment lost 4 bases, leaving 6 bases of the junction unmatched. The CDR3 spans 16 residues. The germline CDR1 and CDR2 sequences are SGHRS and YFSETQ. The part of the CDR3 DNA that was read is TGCGCCAGCAGCGTATCCGGGACTAGCGGCACAGATACG. Encoded protein: CASSVSGTSGTDT. The whole CDR3 sequence reads CASSVSGTSGTDTQYF.

This clone was counted at least ten times. The read ends 3 residues shy of where the CDR3 ends; the end is completed using the germline J gene. V usage is TRBV2 and J usage is TRBJ2-2, with TRBD2 matching over 10 bases. With 6 bases clipped from V and 0 bases from J, the junction kept 4 bases outside the gene matches. The germline gives CDR1 SNHLY, CDR2 FYNNEI. There are 16 residues in the CDR3. CDR3 DNA, as far as it was read: TGTGCCAGCAGGGAACTAGCGGGATCGAACACCGGGGAG. Translation: CASRELAGSNTGE. The complete CDR3 reads CASRELAGSNTGELFF.

In its sample, this clone was seen a few times. The read halts 3 residues ahead of the CDR3 end, with the missing end drawn from the germline J gene. This chain joins TRBV7-8 and TRBJ2-3, with TRBD1 identical over 7 bases. The length of the CDR3 is 15 residues. Germline CDR1 SGHVS, CDR2 FQNEAQ. CDR3 residues: CASSPRGGHEETQYF. Incomplete CDR3 DNA: TGTGCCAGCAGCCCACGAGGGGGCCATGAAGAGACG.

Of note for this clone: The read terminates 3 residues ahead of where the CDR3 ends, so the germline J gene completes it. The J gene is TRBJ1-2, the V gene TRBV20-1, with a tentative D call TRBD1 (6 bases). The CDR3 sequence is 15 residues long. Germline loops: CDR1 DFQATT, CDR2 SNEGSKA (reference sequence). CDR3 loop: CSARDPVQGKNEYTF. The CDR3 bases that were read are TGCAGTGCTAGAGATCCGGTACAGGGTAAGAATGAA.

This clone came up a few times. The CDR3 end falls 3 residues outside the read, so it is completed with the germline J gene. This sequence joins TRBV20-1 and TRBJ2-1; 7 nucleotides match TRBD2. Trimming removed 5 bases from V and 8 bases from J; junction bases left unmatched: 12. Germline V gene data show CDR1 as DFQATT and CDR2 as SNEGSKA (reference sequence). The CDR3 is 14 amino acids. The CDR3 loop is CSALKSGTSYEQFF. CDR3 bases read: TGCAGTGCTCTTAAGAGCGGGACCTCCTATGAG.

Details on this clone: Coverage ceases 3 residues before the CDR3 finishes, and the germline J gene fills in the end. Additional DNA sequences in this sample encode the identical CDR3. The rearrangement joins TRBV7-9 to TRBJ1-5, with TRBD1 identical over 7 bases. V shed 2 bases, J shed 6 bases, and the junction held 1 base outside the gene matches. This CDR3 has 13 residues. Germline V CDR1 and CDR2: SEHNR, FQNEAQ (reference sequence). Incomplete CDR3 DNA: TGTGCCAGCAGCTTACAGGGGGGTCAGCCC. Its protein is CASSLQGGQP. The full CDR3 protein is CASSLQGGQPQHF.

This clone occurred many times. The observed sequence ends 3 residues before the CDR3 terminus, with the missing tail filled in from the germline J gene. J is TRBJ2-5 and V is TRBV6-2 or TRBV6-3, with TRBD2 matching over 11 bases. CDR1 and CDR2 (germline): MNHEY, SVGEGT. The CDR3 length is 15 residues. With V trimmed by 10 bases and J by 4 bases, 11 bases remained unmatched. The CDR3 reads CATKTLAGGRETQYF. Incomplete CDR3 DNA: TGTGCCACCAAGACTCTAGCGGGAGGACGAGAGACC.